These 15 T cell receptor beta chains came from one sample sequenced in a study of spatial heterogeneity in lung cancer. A single record per CDR3 protein comes from TCRdb applying MiXCR to the 5' RACE reads. The sample includes under 40,000 distinct CDR3 sequences, around 5.2% of them seen just once. This sample's time point: sample taken at primary tumor resection. The sample was PBMCs, taken at surgery. All receptors derive from a female donor with early-stage non-small cell lung cancer.

The rearrangement joins TRBV10-3 to TRBJ2-1; 7 positions match TRBD1. The CDR3 contains 14 residues. Germline V gene sequence: CDR1 ENHRY, CDR2 SYGVKD. V was pared by 3 bases and J by 5 bases, with 4 bases of the junction left unmatched. The CDR3, as DNA: TGTGCCATCAGTGAAACCGGGACAGACAATGAGCAGTTCTTC. The encoded protein is CAISETGTDNEQFF.

Judged by abundance, this clonotype is medium-sized. The V call is TRBV24-1, the J call TRBJ1-5; 10 positions match TRBD1. Germline loops: CDR1 KGHDR, CDR2 SFDVKD. The V segment lost 7 bases and the J segment 5 bases; nucleotides outside the gene matches: 1. There are 13 residues in the CDR3. The CDR3 sequence: CATRGTGDQPQHF. The CDR3 nucleotides read TGTGCCACCAGAGGGACAGGGGATCAGCCCCAGCATTTT.

Many counts were recorded for this clonotype. The rearrangement uses TRBV11-1 and TRBJ2-6, with 7 bases aligning to TRBD1. Per germline, CDR1 SGHAT and CDR2 FQDESV (reference sequence). CDR3 length: 16 residues. The junction had 4 bases not matched to a gene; V was cut back by 5 bases and J by 0 bases. The CDR3 loop reads CASSNRGSSGANVLTF. The DNA of the CDR3 is TGTGCCAGCAGCAACAGGGGAAGCTCTGGGGCCAACGTCCTGACTTTC. The full variable domain, in which reference TRBV11-1 and TRBJ2-6 provide the parts outside the CDR3, is EAEVAQSPRYKITEKSQAVAFWCDPISGHATLYWYRQILGQGPELLVQFQDESVVDDSQLPKDRFSAERLKGVDSTLKIQPAELGDSAMYLCASSNRGSSGANVLTFGAGSRLTVL.

This clonotype was picked up a small number of times. The chain is built from TRBV12-3 or TRBV12-4 and TRBJ2-3; TRBD2 aligns across 9 bases. This CDR3 region has 17 residues. After removal of 5 bases from V and 5 bases from J, the junction contained 14 bases not matched to a gene. The CDR3 sequence is CASSQLLGRGGRDTQYF. In nucleotides, the CDR3 is TGTGCCAGCAGTCAGCTACTAGGGCGGGGGGGCCGAGATACGCAGTATTTT.

This clonotype has at least ten counts. The chain links TRBV5-4 to TRBJ2-7; TRBD1 is a possible D gene (5 bases). Trimming took off 4 bases at V and 6 bases at J, with 14 bases between the two ends. Germline CDR1 reads SGHNT; CDR2 reads YYREEE (reference sequence). CDR3 length: 13 amino acids. CDR3 bases: TGTGCCAGCAGCCTCCGACAGACCCTCGAGCAGTACTTC. It is translated as CASSLRQTLEQYF.

In this sample, this clonotype turned up many times. This sequence joins TRBV7-2 and TRBJ2-1, with no clear D. Deletions cut 1 base from V and 0 bases from J, with 7 bases between. The CDR3 is made up of 15 amino acids. CDR1 and CDR2 (germline): SGHTA, FQGNSA. This CDR3 is CASSLVRSSYNEQFF. CDR3 in DNA: TGTGCCAGCAGCTTAGTCCGGAGCTCCTACAATGAGCAGTTCTTC.

Many counts were recorded for this clonotype. The chain uses TRBV4-1 and TRBJ2-3; 10 nucleotides agree with TRBD2. This CDR3 has 17 residues. Trimming removed 1 base from V and 3 bases from J; junction bases left unmatched: 7. Germline V gives CDR1 MGHRA, CDR2 YSYEKL. CDR3 amino acids: CASSQVSGGALTDTQYF. The CDR3, as DNA: TGCGCCAGCAGCCAAGTGAGCGGGGGGGCCTTAACAGATACGCAGTATTTT.

The chain couples TRBV18 to TRBJ2-3; 10 nucleotides agree with TRBD1. The CDR3 runs to 15 residues. The germline CDR1 and CDR2 sequences are KGHSH and LQKENI. V lost 0 bases to trimming and J lost 3 bases; unmatched junction nucleotides: 0. CDR3 residues: CASSPPDRGTDTQYF. The CDR3 DNA sequence: TGTGCCAGCTCACCACCGGACAGGGGGACAGATACGCAGTATTTT.

Ten or more counts support this clonotype. The chain carries TRBV28 and TRBJ2-5; D is possibly TRBD2 (6 bases). The CDR3 length is 15 residues. Germline CDR1 is MDHEN and CDR2 is SYDVKM. V gave up 7 bases and J gave up 1 base, with 16 bases separating them. The CDR3 spells CASKAGGDFQETQYF. CDR3 nucleotides: TGTGCCAGCAAAGCCGGAGGGGACTTCCAAGAGACCCAGTACTTC.

In its sample, this clonotype was seen many times. CDR3 sequence (DNA): TGCAGTGCTCCCAGCCTAGCGGGGCGTCAAGAGACCCAGTACTTC. This encodes CSAPSLAGRQETQYF. The rearrangement uses TRBV20-1 and TRBJ2-5, with TRBD2 matching 9 bases. The CDR3 spans 15 residues. Germline values: CDR1 DFQATT, CDR2 SNEGSKA (reference sequence). V was clipped by 5 bases and J by 2 bases; unmatched bases: 9.

The chain is built from TRBV12-3 or TRBV12-4 and TRBJ2-1; 8 bases match TRBD2. The V segment lost 3 bases and the J segment 5 bases; nucleotides outside the gene matches: 3. The CDR3 sequence is 14 residues long. The CDR3 here is CASSFRGGNNEQFF. CDR3 bases: TGTGCCAGCAGTTTTCGGGGGGGCAACAATGAGCAGTTCTTC.

The chain combines TRBV5-1 with TRBJ1-2, with TRBD1 identical over 8 bases. Germline loops: CDR1 SGHRS, CDR2 YFSETQ. The CDR3 has 14 residues. The J segment lost 2 bases and the V segment lost 4 bases, leaving 4 bases of the junction unmatched. The CDR3 spells CASSGGQANYGYTF. In nucleotides, the CDR3 is TGCGCCAGCAGCGGGGGACAGGCGAACTATGGCTACACCTTC.

This clonotype was detected many times. The rearrangement joins TRBV21-1 to TRBJ2-5; the table's D call, TRBD1, has no DNA check behind it. TRBV21-1 is given as a pseudogene. This CDR3 region has 12 residues. CDR3 DNA: TGTGCCGGACCGCGCCTCCAAGAGACCCAGTACTTC. Protein product: CAGPRLQETQYF.

This clonotype was seen a handful of times. The rearrangement uses TRBV12-3 or TRBV12-4 and TRBJ2-1, with D perhaps matching TRBD1 (6 bases). This CDR3 is 15 amino acids long. V was shortened by 2 bases and J by 6 bases, with 14 bases between the two germline ends. The CDR3 reads CASSLRDTGLNEQFF. The CDR3 nucleotides are TGTGCCAGCAGTTTAAGGGACACCGGTCTCAATGAGCAGTTCTTC.

Many counts were recorded for this clonotype. The chain has TRBV20-1 and TRBJ2-7; D assignment may be TRBD1 or TRBD2 (5 bases each). The CDR3 spans 14 residues. Trimming cost V 0 bases and J 6 bases, with 15 bases left between them. Germline V CDR1 and CDR2: DFQATT, SNEGSKA (reference sequence). The CDR3 loop reads CSARDLGDATEQYF. The CDR3 DNA reads as TGCAGTGCTAGAGATTTGGGGGATGCTACCGAGCAGTACTTC.